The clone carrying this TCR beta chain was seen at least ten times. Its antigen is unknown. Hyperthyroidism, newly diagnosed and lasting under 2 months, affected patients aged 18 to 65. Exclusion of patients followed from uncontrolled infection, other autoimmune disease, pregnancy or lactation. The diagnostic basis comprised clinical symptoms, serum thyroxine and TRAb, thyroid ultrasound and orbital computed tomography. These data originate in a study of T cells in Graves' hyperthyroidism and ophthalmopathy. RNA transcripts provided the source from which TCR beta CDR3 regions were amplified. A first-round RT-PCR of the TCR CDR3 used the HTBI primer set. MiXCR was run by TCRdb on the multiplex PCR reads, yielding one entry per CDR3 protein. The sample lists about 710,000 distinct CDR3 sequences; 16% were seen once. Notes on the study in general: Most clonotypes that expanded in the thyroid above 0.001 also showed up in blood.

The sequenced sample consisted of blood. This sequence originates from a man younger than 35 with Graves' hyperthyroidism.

This CDR3 is CASSLEVMNTEAFF. DNA of the CDR3: TGTGCCAGCAGTTTAGAGGTCATGAACACTGAAGCTTTCTTT. This chain connects TRBV12-3 or TRBV12-4 to TRBJ1-1; D remains unclear. V lost 1 base and J 0 bases, leaving 6 bases between the germline ends. This CDR3 comprises 14 residues.